This TCR beta chain derives from a study of blood T cell repertoires in COVID-19. Study details: The United States, Italy and Spain provided the acute and convalescent COVID-19 samples. Sources were T cells, B-cell-depleted T cells, or PBMCs; the material itself was cDNA or gDNA.

CDR1 is MNHNY and CDR2 is SVGAGI in the germline V gene (reference sequence). This CDR3 comprises 14 residues. V was clipped by 4 bases and J by 15 bases; unmatched bases: 14. How the authors handled the data: For nucleated cells, counts were estimated from reference gene primer amplification. Measured with immunoSEQ multiplex PCR; TCRdb has only the in-frame clones, and not every one. The V and J calls and clone size are taken from that table; D and trimming were inferred from the DNA. The table has fewer than 200,000 clones, 65% to 90% seen once. The TCR comes from a human donor in a cohort sampled during active COVID-19. The sequencing sample was made of peripheral blood. The chain uses TRBV6-6 and TRBJ2-1; TRBD1 matches at 8 bases. Written as DNA, the CDR3 is TGTGCCAGCAGTTCCTACCCAAATGGACAGGGTCTGTTCTTC. This encodes CASSSYPNGQGLFF.